Shown below are 10 T cell receptor beta chains from a single sample sequenced in a study of blood T cell repertoires in COVID-19. Sequencing used immunoSEQ multiplex PCR; TCRdb keeps in-frame clones, though not all of them. The profile shows 250,000 to 350,000 clones, around 90% of them singletons. What was sequenced was PBMCs or T cells enriched from blood (not recorded which). The receptor set was obtained from a woman aged 30 to 39 who had recovered from COVID-19.

J is TRBJ2-1 and V is TRBV20-1; 14 bases map to TRBD2. The V gene's germline CDR1 is DFQATT and CDR2 SNEGSKA (reference sequence). Trimming cost V 3 bases and J 8 bases; bases outside gene matches: 3. This CDR3 spans 14 amino acids. The chain's CDR3 is CSASRLAGGYEQFF. The DNA of the CDR3 is TGCAGTGCTAGTAGACTAGCGGGAGGGTATGAGCAGTTCTTC.

The V and J genes are TRBV12-3 or TRBV12-4 and TRBJ1-1; D not certain. Trimming stripped 1 base from V and 6 bases from J, with 9 bases between. The CDR3 totals 13 residues. CDR3 amino acids: CASSLGAIPEAFF. Here the CDR3 DNA reads TGTGCCAGCAGTTTAGGGGCCATCCCTGAAGCTTTCTTT.

This clone has only a few counts. The rearrangement uses TRBV2 and TRBJ2-1; 15 bases line up with TRBD2. V was pared by 6 bases and J by 8 bases, with 2 bases of the junction left unmatched. Per germline, CDR1 SNHLY and CDR2 FYNNEI. The CDR3 is 14 residues long. The CDR3 bases are TGTGCCAGCAGATGGACTAGCGGGAGGGATGAGCAGTTCTTC. Translating gives CASRWTSGRDEQFF.

The chain carries TRBV4-3 and TRBJ2-1, with 9 positions matching TRBD2. Per germline, CDR1 LGHNA and CDR2 YSLEER. The CDR3 sequence is 16 residues long. V lost 1 base to trimming and J lost 6 bases; unmatched junction nucleotides: 7. This CDR3 reads CASSQVSREGINEQFF. CDR3 bases: TGCGCCAGCAGCCAAGTTTCGCGGGAGGGCATCAATGAGCAGTTCTTC.

The V call is TRBV14, the J call TRBJ1-1; possibly TRBD1 for D (6 bases). Per germline, CDR1 SGHDN and CDR2 FVKESK. The CDR3 length is 15 residues. V dropped 4 bases and J dropped 0 bases, with 12 bases sitting between them. DNA of the CDR3: TGTGCCAGCAGCCGATACAGGGACATGAACACTGAAGCTTTCTTT. This translates into CASSRYRDMNTEAFF. The whole variable domain, remainder taken from reference TRBV14 and TRBJ1-1, is EAGVTQFPSHSVIEKGQTVTLRCDPISGHDNLYWYRRVMGKEIKFLLHFVKESKQDESGMPNNRFLAERTGGTYSTLKVQPAELEDSGVYFCASSRYRDMNTEAFFGQGTRLTVV.

The chain uses TRBV9 and TRBJ2-7, with D possibly matching TRBD2 (5 bases). Trimming left V 1 base short and J 1 base short, with 9 bases between. The germline V gene encodes CDR1 SGDLS and CDR2 YYNGEE. The CDR3 runs to 14 residues. This chain's CDR3 is CASSVSEGSYEQYF. The CDR3 coding sequence is TGTGCCAGCAGCGTATCTGAGGGATCCTACGAGCAGTACTTC.

This chain connects TRBV9 to TRBJ2-5, with D maybe TRBD2 (6 bases). Trimming took 4 bases from V and 0 from J, leaving 10 bases between them. Looked up from germline, CDR1 is SGDLS and CDR2 is YYNGEE. The CDR3 consists of 14 residues. The CDR3 nucleotides read TGTGCCAGCAGCTTTAGCGGCCACCAAGAGACCCAGTACTTC. This encodes CASSFSGHQETQYF.

V gene TRBV27 combines with J gene TRBJ1-3; D remains unclear. CDR1 MNHEY and CDR2 SMNVEV come from the germline V gene (reference sequence). This CDR3 spans 14 amino acids. The V end was cut by 7 bases, the J end by 0 bases, with 10 bases between. The CDR3 region has the DNA TGTGCCAGCATCCCCACGGGCTCTGGAAACACCATATATTTT. It specifies CASIPTGSGNTIYF.

CDR3 nucleotide sequence: TGTGCCAGCAGCTTGGGCGGGGTCCACGAGCAGTACTTC. Protein sequence: CASSLGGVHEQYF. The J gene is TRBJ2-7, the V gene TRBV11-1; D may be TRBD2 (6 bases). The CDR3 length is 13 residues. V gave up 3 bases and J gave up 5 bases, with 11 bases separating them. Germline V lookup: CDR1 SGHAT, CDR2 FQDESV (reference sequence).

The chain carries TRBV7-8 and TRBJ2-1, with a weak D call TRBD2 (5 bases). Trimming stripped 0 bases from V and 1 base from J, with 13 bases between. The CDR3 runs to 17 residues. Germline lookup yields CDR1 SGHVS and CDR2 FQNEAQ. Here the CDR3 reads CASSLAFGVGSYNEQFF. CDR3 DNA sequence: TGTGCCAGCAGCTTAGCGTTCGGGGTCGGGTCCTACAATGAGCAGTTCTTC.